This TCR beta chain was documented in a study of cytomegalovirus exposure and HLA in healthy donors. Regarding the study as a whole: Some public TCRs appeared in many individuals, while most sequences were rare. Later analysis indicated greater clonal expansion among HLA-associated TCR beta chains than among equally common other chains. The authors assumed roughly uniform sequencing depth across donors for presence/absence analyses.

Primers: 60 Vbeta forward and 13 Jbeta reverse. Libraries were prepared by immunoSEQ multiplex PCR; TCRdb keeps only in-frame clonotypes and omits some of them. The sample lists about 55,000 clones, approximately 80% seen once, with roughly 1.5% in the top ten. The germline V gene has CDR1 SGHDN and CDR2 FVKESK. The CDR3 has 14 residues. Trimming removed 4 bases from V and 13 bases from J; junction bases left unmatched: 14. As for this clone: Its cognate antigen is unknown.

This chain connects TRBV14 to TRBJ1-1, with TRBD1 matching 8 bases. This TCR was recovered from a female donor in good health and CMV-seronegative. Sequenced input: PBMCs. As DNA, the CDR3 is TGTGCCAGCAGCCTTGACCGGACAGGGATTAGGTTTTTCTTT. Translating gives CASSLDRTGIRFFF.